These 13 T cell receptor beta chains were sequenced from one sample in a study of response to subunit inactivated influenza vaccine. TCRdb called the RT-PCR reads again in MiXCR, with one record for every CDR3 protein. The sample has just over 300,000 distinct CDR3 sequences; 20% to 25% are singletons. The sample was PBMCs from blood, taken less than 22 months after vaccination. Every receptor here comes from a man aged 45 to 75 who received an inactivated influenza vaccine.

This chain uses TRBV20-1 with TRBJ2-3, with D possibly TRBD2 on 6 matching bases. The CDR3 runs to 14 residues. Germline V gives CDR1 DFQATT, CDR2 SNEGSKA (reference sequence). The V end lost 3 bases, the J end lost 7 bases, and 17 bases lay between the germline ends. CDR3 nucleotides: TGCAGTGCTAGTTTTGCGGGGAGGCCTAATACGCAGTATTTT. Its protein is CSASFAGRPNTQYF.

This chain links TRBV29-1 with TRBJ2-3; 10 bases agree with TRBD2. Germline-derived CDR1 and CDR2 are SQVTM and ANQGSEA. The CDR3 has 15 amino acids. Trimming took 3 bases from V and 3 from J; bases not matched to a gene: 6. The CDR3 protein is CSVEFSGGRTDTQYF. CDR3 DNA: TGCAGCGTTGAGTTTAGCGGGGGGCGAACAGATACGCAGTATTTT.

This chain joins TRBV20-1 and TRBJ2-1, with D perhaps TRBD1 (5 bases). V gave up 6 bases and J gave up 2 bases, with 17 bases separating them. Germline V gene data show CDR1 as DFQATT and CDR2 as SNEGSKA (reference sequence). The CDR3 consists of 15 residues. CDR3 region: CSAQEAGYTYNEQFF. CDR3 bases: TGCAGTGCCCAAGAGGCAGGGTACACCTACAATGAGCAGTTCTTC.

The V call is TRBV7-9, the J call TRBJ2-7; D unresolved. The germline gives CDR1 SEHNR, CDR2 FQNEAQ (reference sequence). Trimming removed 1 base at V and 1 base at J, with 11 bases between. The CDR3 is 15 residues long. The CDR3 here is CASSLEGFTSYEQYF. DNA for the CDR3: TGTGCCAGCAGCTTAGAAGGTTTCACATCCTACGAGCAGTACTTC. The full variable domain, with the rest looked up from reference TRBV7-9 and TRBJ2-7, is DTGVSQNPRHKITKRGQNVTFRCDPISEHNRLYWYRQTLGQGPEFLTYFQNEAQLEKSRLLSDRFSAERPKGSFSTLEIQRTEQGDSAMYLCASSLEGFTSYEQYFGPGTRLTVT.

The chain joins TRBV5-1 to TRBJ2-5, with D unresolved. The germline V gene encodes CDR1 SGHRS and CDR2 YFSETQ. This CDR3 contains 12 residues. Trimming pared 3 bases from V and 5 bases from J, leaving 8 bases between. DNA for the CDR3: TGCGCCAGCAGCTGGGAATCGGAGACCCAGTACTTC. Protein: CASSWESETQYF. Full variable domain (rest looked up from reference TRBV5-1 and TRBJ2-5): KAGVTQTPRYLIKTRGQQVTLSCSPISGHRSVSWYQQTPGQGLQFLFEYFSETQRNKGNFPGRFSGRQFSNSRSEMNVSTLELGDSALYLCASSWESETQYFGPGTRLLVL.

The chain employs TRBV29-1 and TRBJ2-5, with 12 bases fitting TRBD2. The ends lost 7 bases at V and 5 bases at J; junction bases unmatched: 5. Germline values: CDR1 SQVTM, CDR2 ANQGSEA. This CDR3 contains 13 residues. For the CDR3, the DNA is TGCAGCGCAGGACTAGCGGGAACGGAGACCCAGTACTTC. Protein product: CSAGLAGTETQYF.

CDR3 in DNA: TGCGCCAGCAGCCAAGGTCGCAGGGGGCCGATTCTTGGCTCTGGAAACACCATATATTTT. This translates into CASSQGRRGPILGSGNTIYF. This chain links TRBV4-3 with TRBJ1-3, with 8 bases identical to TRBD1. The V segment lost 1 base and the J segment 0 bases; nucleotides outside the gene matches: 14. The CDR3 is 20 residues long. The germline V gene has CDR1 LGHNA and CDR2 YSLEER.

This chain connects TRBV5-1 to TRBJ2-6, with D unresolved. The CDR3 has 17 amino acids. The germline V gene has CDR1 SGHRS and CDR2 YFSETQ. V was shortened by 1 base and J by 1 base, with 12 bases between the two germline ends. The CDR3 loop is CASSLYGVPSGANVLTF. The CDR3 DNA sequence: TGCGCCAGCAGCTTGTATGGGGTCCCTTCTGGGGCCAACGTCCTGACTTTC.

This clonotype came up once. The chain uses TRBV27 and TRBJ2-3; D not resolved. The CDR3 runs 15 residues. Looked up from germline, CDR1 is MNHEY and CDR2 is SMNVEV (reference sequence). The ends were cut back, 3 bases at V and 0 bases at J, with 10 bases in the middle. The CDR3 reads CASSFIAISTDTQYF. As DNA, the CDR3 is TGTGCCAGCAGTTTTATCGCTATTAGCACAGATACGCAGTATTTT.

This clonotype was picked up a small number of times. This chain connects TRBV12-3 or TRBV12-4 to TRBJ2-7; tentatively, D is TRBD1 or TRBD2 (5 bases each). This CDR3 is 13 amino acids long. V was trimmed by 0 bases and J by 7 bases, leaving 10 bases between them. As DNA, the CDR3 is TGTGCCAGCAGTTTAGCCGGGACGGGTGAGCAGTACTTC. Amino acid sequence: CASSLAGTGEQYF.

This clonotype was seen more than once but under ten times. The chain recombines TRBV4-3 with TRBJ2-2, with TRBD1 as a possible D gene (6 bases). Trimming removed 3 bases at V and 6 bases at J, with 17 bases between. Per germline, CDR1 LGHNA and CDR2 YSLEER. The CDR3 runs 16 residues. The CDR3: CASSQLWGRNPGELFF. The CDR3 DNA follows: TGCGCCAGCAGCCAGCTTTGGGGGCGCAATCCCGGGGAGCTGTTTTTT.

The sample holds a few counts of this clonotype. The rearrangement joins TRBV29-1 to TRBJ2-3; TRBD1 matches at 7 bases. CDR1 is SQVTM, CDR2 ANQGSEA, per germline. The V and J ends lost 6 bases and 0 bases, in that order; junction bases with no gene match: 9. The CDR3 totals 15 residues. CDR3 sequence reads: CSVSPSDRSTDTQYF. The CDR3 DNA reads TGCAGCGTCTCACCTTCGGACAGGAGCACAGATACGCAGTATTTT.

The CDR3 here is CASSVQGANIHNEQFF. The CDR3 DNA follows: TGTGCCAGCAGCGTACAGGGGGCGAATATCCACAATGAGCAGTTCTTC. The chain links TRBV9 to TRBJ2-1; 8 nucleotides line up with TRBD1. Per germline, CDR1 SGDLS and CDR2 YYNGEE. The CDR3 runs to 16 residues. V gave up 1 base and J gave up 5 bases; unmatched junction bases: 8. Complete variable domain (other parts from reference TRBV9 and TRBJ2-1): DSGVTQTPKHLITATGQRVTLRCSPRSGDLSVYWYQQSLDQGLQFLIQYYNGEERAKGNILERFSAQQFPDLHSELNLSSLELGDSALYFCASSVQGANIHNEQFFGPGTRLTVL.